This T cell receptor beta chain was sequenced during a study of tissue T cells after allogeneic stem cell transplantation. Points from the study as a whole: Within patients, tissue anatomy strongly shaped TCR repertoire composition.

Details on this clone: Its target is not known.

Sequencing was performed with immunoSEQ multiplex PCR; in TCRdb, only in-frame clones are kept and a portion is missing. The table shows some 970 clones, with 91% occurring only once. The V and J ends lost 4 bases and 9 bases respectively, with 10 bases between them. CDR1 is SGHTA and CDR2 is FQGNSA in the germline V gene. The CDR3 is 13 residues long. This receptor was obtained from an older male patient with steroid-refractory graft-versus-host disease after an allogeneic stem cell transplant. These T cells may partly come from the graft donor. Sequencing was performed on spleen tissue, taken at autopsy. The chain carries TRBV7-2 and TRBJ1-6, with D hard to call. CDR3 nucleotides: TGTGCCAGCAGCTCCCTATACCCTTCACCCCTCCACTTT. This codes for CASSSLYPSPLHF. The full variable domain, rest sourced from reference TRBV7-2 and TRBJ1-6, is GAGVSQSPSNKVTEKGKDVELRCDPISGHTALYWYRQSLGQGLEFLIYFQGNSAPDKSGLPSDRFSAERTGGSVSTLTIQRTQQEDSAVYLCASSSLYPSPLHFGNGTRLTVT.